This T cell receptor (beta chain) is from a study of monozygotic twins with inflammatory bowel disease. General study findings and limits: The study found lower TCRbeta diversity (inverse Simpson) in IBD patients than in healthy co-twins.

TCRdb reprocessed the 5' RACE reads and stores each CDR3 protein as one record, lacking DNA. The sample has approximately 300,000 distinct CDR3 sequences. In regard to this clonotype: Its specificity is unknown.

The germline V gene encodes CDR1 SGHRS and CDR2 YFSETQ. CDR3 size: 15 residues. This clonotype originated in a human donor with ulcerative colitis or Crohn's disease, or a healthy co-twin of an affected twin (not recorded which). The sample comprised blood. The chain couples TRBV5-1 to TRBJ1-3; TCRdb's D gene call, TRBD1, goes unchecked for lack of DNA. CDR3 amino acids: CASSPTGDAGNTIYF.